One sample yielded the 21 T cell receptor beta chains listed below, sequenced in a study of post-analysis software for immune sequencing data. Incorporated into the TCR beta cDNA libraries were unique molecular identifiers, which served to reduce PCR and sequencing biases. TCRdb used MiXCR to reprocess the PCR reads, holding one entry per CDR3 protein. The sample consists of more than 500,000 distinct CDR3 sequences, around 34% of them appearing once. Their antigens remain unidentified. Findings of the study overall: TRBV5-6, TRBV5-1 and TRBV20-1 were among roughly 5 TRBV segments more frequent in patients than controls.

Sequences were obtained from blood. These receptors originate from a girl under 18 with multiple sclerosis.

CDR3 sequence (DNA): TGCAGTGCTACTGAGTGGGGGAGAAACACCGGGGAGCTGTTTTTT. This sequence encodes CSATEWGRNTGELFF. The chain links TRBV20-1 to TRBJ2-2; D is perhaps TRBD1 or TRBD2 (5 bases each). CDR1 is DFQATT, CDR2 SNEGSKA, per germline (reference sequence). The CDR3 loop spans 15 amino acids. V was pared by 4 bases and J by 2 bases, with 14 bases between.

This sequence joins TRBV5-1 and TRBJ2-1; 10 bases are a match to TRBD2. With V trimmed by 1 base and J by 5 bases, 6 bases remained unmatched. The CDR3 consists of 16 residues. CDR1 SGHRS and CDR2 YFSETQ come from the germline V gene. The CDR3 spells CASSLYSGGPNNEQFF. CDR3 DNA sequence: TGCGCCAGCAGCTTGTATAGCGGGGGGCCCAACAATGAGCAGTTCTTC.

In its sample, this clonotype was seen a few times. The CDR3, as DNA: TGTGCCAGCAGCAGAGATACAGGGGGCTCCCAAGAGACCCAGTACTTC. As protein: CASSRDTGGSQETQYF. This chain connects TRBV9 to TRBJ2-5; 9 nucleotides align to TRBD1. Trimming at V came to 4 bases and at J to 1 base, leaving 8 bases not matched to a gene. CDR3 length: 16 residues. The germline CDR1 and CDR2 sequences are SGDLS and YYNGEE.

The chain combines TRBV27 with TRBJ2-7; no clear D. The CDR3 length is 13 residues. Germline lookup yields CDR1 MNHEY and CDR2 SMNVEV (reference sequence). Trimming shortened V by 3 bases and J by 7 bases, and 13 bases separated the two germline ends. In DNA, the CDR3 is TGTGCCAGCAGTTTCGACCCGTTTGGTGAGCAGTACTTC. Translation gives CASSFDPFGEQYF.

The chain couples TRBV20-1 to TRBJ2-1, with a tentative D call TRBD2 (7 bases). Germline assignment: CDR1 DFQATT and CDR2 SNEGSKA (reference sequence). The V end was cut by 5 bases, the J end by 7 bases, with 21 bases between. This CDR3 spans 15 amino acids. The CDR3 here is CSAPMGGLAGNEQFF. The CDR3 DNA is TGCAGTGCTCCAATGGGGGGGCTCGCGGGGAATGAGCAGTTCTTC.

This clonotype occurred a few times. The chain carries TRBV5-1 and TRBJ2-3, with 7 nucleotides matching TRBD2. The CDR3 spans 15 residues. J was trimmed by 2 bases and V by 2 bases; bases with no gene match: 5. Germline loops: CDR1 SGHRS, CDR2 YFSETQ. The DNA of the CDR3 is TGCGCCAGCAGCTTAGCGGGGAAAAACACAGATACGCAGTATTTT. Amino acids: CASSLAGKNTDTQYF.

This clonotype was counted between two and nine times. This chain links TRBV25-1 with TRBJ2-2; the match to TRBD2 covers 12 bases. The CDR3 covers 16 residues. V was pared by 4 bases and J by 2 bases, with 2 bases of the junction left unmatched. Germline V gene lookup returns CDR1 MGHDK and CDR2 SYGVNS. The CDR3 bases are TGTGCCAGCAGTGTACTAGCGGGGGGTAACACCGGGGAGCTGTTTTTT. Its translation: CASSVLAGGNTGELFF.

This clonotype was observed a few times. The chain has TRBV29-1 and TRBJ2-3; possibly TRBD2 for D (7 bases). This CDR3 region has 13 residues. Germline V gene data show CDR1 as SQVTM and CDR2 as ANQGSEA. Trimming cost V 3 bases and J 1 base, with 8 bases left between them. CDR3 sequence (DNA): TGCAGCGTTGAGCGGGGGCGCACAGATACGCAGTATTTT. Protein: CSVERGRTDTQYF.

CDR3 residues: CASSDTGLSNEKLFF. The CDR3 DNA follows: TGTGCCAGCAGTGACACGGGACTGAGTAATGAAAAACTGTTTTTT. The chain combines TRBV25-1 with TRBJ1-4, with D maybe TRBD1 (5 bases). This CDR3 contains 15 residues. With 3 bases removed from V and 4 bases from J, the gap between germline ends came to 12 bases. Germline lookup yields CDR1 MGHDK and CDR2 SYGVNS.

The J gene is TRBJ2-2, the V gene TRBV9; D is perhaps TRBD2 (6 bases). CDR1 is SGDLS and CDR2 is YYNGEE in the germline V gene. The CDR3 runs to 16 residues. V was trimmed by 5 bases and J by 5 bases, leaving 19 bases between them. CDR3 in amino acids: CASSGASGLFTGELFF. CDR3 nucleotide sequence: TGTGCCAGCAGTGGAGCGAGCGGGTTATTTACCGGGGAGCTGTTTTTT.

The chain combines TRBV7-9 with TRBJ2-1, with D hard to call. Trimming took off 1 base at V and 5 bases at J, with 12 bases between the two ends. The CDR3 consists of 15 residues. Looked up from germline, CDR1 is SEHNR and CDR2 is FQNEAQ (reference sequence). The CDR3 DNA reads TGTGCCAGCAGCTTAGAAAGGGCGGTCGACAATGAGCAGTTCTTC. Encoded protein: CASSLERAVDNEQFF.

The CDR3 here is CSASFNIQYF. CDR3 bases: TGCAGTGCTAGTTTCAACATTCAGTACTTC. V is TRBV20-1 and J is TRBJ2-4; D unclear. This CDR3 contains 10 residues. V lost 3 bases, J lost 7 bases, and 4 bases lay in between. Per the germline V gene, CDR1 is DFQATT and CDR2 is SNEGSKA (reference sequence).

The chain combines TRBV11-3 with TRBJ2-1, with a weak D call TRBD2 (7 bases). V was cut by 10 bases and J by 8 bases, with 21 bases left in between. There are 14 residues in the CDR3. Germline CDR1 SGHNT, CDR2 YENEEA. The CDR3 region is CAKLRGAPTDEQFF. The DNA of the CDR3 is TGTGCCAAGCTACGGGGGGCCCCCACGGATGAGCAGTTCTTC.

This clonotype was seen a handful of times. The chain combines TRBV10-3 with TRBJ2-5, with D possibly being TRBD1 (6 bases). Germline assignment: CDR1 ENHRY and CDR2 SYGVKD. V was shortened by 10 bases and J by 5 bases, with 14 bases between the two germline ends. The CDR3 length is 12 residues. The CDR3, as DNA: TGTGCCACCCGGGACACAGGGGAGACCCAGTACTTC. As protein: CATRDTGETQYF.

The V gene is TRBV20-1, the J gene TRBJ2-1; 7 bases are shared with TRBD2. Germline V gene lookup returns CDR1 DFQATT and CDR2 SNEGSKA (reference sequence). The CDR3 contains 12 residues. V trimming: 1 base; J trimming: 9 bases; junction bases outside the gene matches: 3. CDR3 amino acids: CSARGGGTEQFF. The CDR3 DNA reads as TGCAGTGCTAGAGGGGGGGGGACTGAGCAGTTCTTC.

V and J are TRBV5-6 and TRBJ2-1, with TRBD2 as a possible D gene (7 bases). V lost 0 bases to trimming and J lost 4 bases, with 14 bases between them. The CDR3 covers 16 residues. Germline lookup yields CDR1 SGHDT and CDR2 YYEEEE. CDR3 in amino acids: CASSLARGALYNEQFF. In DNA, the CDR3 is TGTGCCAGCAGCTTGGCACGGGGGGCCCTTTACAATGAGCAGTTCTTC.

This clonotype came up many times. One end of the junction fails to match germline, which may point to a read error. The rearrangement uses TRBV7-3 and TRBJ2-4, with 8 bases lining up with TRBD1. The V gene's germline CDR1 is SGHTA and CDR2 FQGTGA. There are 16 residues in the CDR3. CDR3 DNA: TGTGCCAGCAGCCTAACCTCAGGGGGCCCCAAAAACATTCAGTACTTC. This codes for CASSLTSGGPKNIQYF.

This rearrangement joins TRBV11-2 to TRBJ2-1; TRBD2 matches at 8 bases. Unmatched junction bases numbered 16, after V lost 2 bases and J lost 7 bases. The CDR3 runs to 18 residues. Germline CDR1 and CDR2: SGHAT and FQNNGV. The CDR3 sequence: CASSLIGGGPKGWNEQFF. The DNA of the CDR3 is TGTGCCAGCAGCTTAATCGGGGGGGGGCCAAAGGGTTGGAATGAGCAGTTCTTC.

There are a few counts of this clonotype. This chain links TRBV9 with TRBJ2-5; D is possibly TRBD1 or TRBD2 (6 bases each). Trimming pared 0 bases from V and 5 bases from J, leaving 17 bases between. Germline V gene data show CDR1 as SGDLS and CDR2 as YYNGEE. This CDR3 contains 16 residues. The CDR3 reads CASSVEAGVGGETQYF. In DNA, the CDR3 is TGTGCCAGCAGCGTAGAGGCAGGGGTCGGGGGTGAGACCCAGTACTTC.

The V call is TRBV20-1, the J call TRBJ2-6; D unclear. CDR3 length: 16 amino acids. Trimming took 3 bases from V and 0 from J, leaving 12 bases between them. Per the germline V gene, CDR1 is DFQATT and CDR2 is SNEGSKA (reference sequence). CDR3 bases: TGCAGTGCTAGTCGCAGCCCAACCTCTGGGGCCAACGTCCTGACTTTC. As protein: CSASRSPTSGANVLTF.

The chain recombines TRBV5-1 with TRBJ2-1; D perhaps matches TRBD1 (6 bases). This CDR3 is 14 amino acids long. In germline, CDR1 is SGHRS, CDR2 YFSETQ. The germline V and J ends were trimmed by 0 bases and 7 bases, with 11 bases remaining between them. This CDR3 reads CASSLVQGKNEQFF. For the CDR3, the DNA is TGCGCCAGCAGCTTGGTGCAGGGGAAGAATGAGCAGTTCTTC.